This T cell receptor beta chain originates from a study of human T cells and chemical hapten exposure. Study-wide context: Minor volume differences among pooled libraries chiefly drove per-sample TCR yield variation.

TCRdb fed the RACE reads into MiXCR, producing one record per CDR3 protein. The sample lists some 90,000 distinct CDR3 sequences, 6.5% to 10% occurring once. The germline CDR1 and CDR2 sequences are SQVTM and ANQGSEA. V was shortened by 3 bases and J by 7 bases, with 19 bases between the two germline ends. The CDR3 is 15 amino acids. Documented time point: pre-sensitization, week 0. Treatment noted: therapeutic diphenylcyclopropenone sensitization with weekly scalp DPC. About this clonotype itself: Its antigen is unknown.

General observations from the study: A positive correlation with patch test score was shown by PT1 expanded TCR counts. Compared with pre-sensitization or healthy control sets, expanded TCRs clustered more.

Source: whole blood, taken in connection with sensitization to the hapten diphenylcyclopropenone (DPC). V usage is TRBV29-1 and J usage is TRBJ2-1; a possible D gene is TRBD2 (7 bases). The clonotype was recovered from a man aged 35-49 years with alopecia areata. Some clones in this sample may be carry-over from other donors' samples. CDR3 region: CSVDAGAGVLNEQFF. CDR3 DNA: TGCAGCGTTGACGCGGGGGCGGGAGTATTAAATGAGCAGTTCTTC.